These 22 T cell receptor beta chains originate from one sample sequenced in a study of cytomegalovirus exposure and HLA in healthy donors. PCR involved 60 Vbeta and 13 Jbeta primers. Clones were read by immunoSEQ multiplex PCR, and TCRdb kept only the in-frame ones, dropping some. This sample yields roughly 180,000 clones, of which less than 90% are seen a single time; 0.2% to 0.3% belongs to the top ten. The sequenced sample consisted of PBMCs. The receptor source for this set is a boy between 5 and 17 years old in good health and CMV-seronegative.

V gene TRBV6-6 combines with J gene TRBJ2-3; unclear D gene. Germline V gene sequence: CDR1 MNHNY, CDR2 SVGAGI (reference sequence). Trimming cost V 4 bases and J 4 bases, with 9 bases left between them. The CDR3 length is 13 residues. CDR3 in DNA: TGTGCCAGCAGTTTGGGCCAGCCAGATACGCAGTATTTT. Protein: CASSLGQPDTQYF.

The chain joins TRBV7-3 to TRBJ2-2, with TRBD2 matching 12 bases. V lost 2 bases and J lost 5; bases outside the gene matches: 12. The germline CDR1 and CDR2 sequences are SGHTA and FQGTGA. The CDR3 is 19 amino acids. CDR3 region: CASSLDLAGGPLQTGELFF. CDR3 sequence (DNA): TGTGCCAGCAGCTTAGATCTAGCGGGAGGGCCGTTACAGACCGGGGAGCTGTTTTTT. Full variable domain (outside the CDR3, taken from reference TRBV7-3 and TRBJ2-2): GAGVSQTPSNKVTEKGKYVELRCDPISGHTALYWYRQSLGQGPEFLIYFQGTGAADDSGLPNDRFFAVRPEGSVSTLKIQRTERGDSAVYLCASSLDLAGGPLQTGELFFGEGSRLTVL.

The V call is TRBV6-5, the J call TRBJ1-4; maybe TRBD1 (5 bases). This CDR3 has 16 amino acids. Germline CDR1 reads MNHEY; CDR2 reads SVGAGI. V was clipped by 0 bases and J by 4 bases, with 12 bases between them. The CDR3 here is CASSYSLTEINEKLFF. CDR3 in DNA: TGTGCCAGCAGTTACTCGTTGACAGAAATTAATGAAAAACTGTTTTTT.

V and J are TRBV28 and TRBJ1-1; 9 bases match TRBD1. CDR1 is MDHEN, CDR2 SYDVKM, per germline. This CDR3 region has 14 residues. V lost 3 bases, J lost 5 bases, and 4 bases stayed unmatched. The DNA of the CDR3 is TGTGCCAGCAGTTTCCTAGACAGGGGGACTGAAGCTTTCTTT. Amino acids: CASSFLDRGTEAFF.

V and J are TRBV7-9 and TRBJ1-5; D is undetermined. CDR3 length: 13 residues. The V end lost 5 bases, the J end lost 2 bases, and 7 bases lay between the germline ends. Germline V gene sequence: CDR1 SEHNR, CDR2 FQNEAQ (reference sequence). CDR3: CASSDWGNQPQHF. In DNA, the CDR3 is TGTGCCAGCAGCGACTGGGGCAATCAGCCCCAGCATTTT.

The gene calls are TRBV4-1 and TRBJ2-1; TRBD2 might be the D (6 bases). CDR3 length equals 17 residues. CDR1 and CDR2 from the germline V gene are MGHRA and YSYEKL. V lost 3 bases, J lost 5 bases, and 20 bases lay in between. CDR3 sequence (DNA): TGCGCCAGCAGCCATGCAACCATCGGGACTCCGAACAATGAGCAGTTCTTC. This sequence encodes CASSHATIGTPNNEQFF.

V and J are TRBV29-1 and TRBJ1-1; D perhaps matches TRBD1 (5 bases). In germline, CDR1 is SQVTM, CDR2 ANQGSEA. V dropped 7 bases and J dropped 4 bases, with 7 bases sitting between them. This CDR3 has 10 amino acids. CDR3 sequence (DNA): TGCAGCGCAGGGTTCACTGAAGCTTTCTTT. Residues: CSAGFTEAFF.

The V gene is TRBV29-1, the J gene TRBJ2-7; 12 nucleotides agree with TRBD1. CDR3 length equals 13 residues. Per germline, CDR1 SQVTM and CDR2 ANQGSEA. V shed 3 bases, J shed 6 bases, and the junction held 3 bases outside the gene matches. The CDR3 DNA follows: TGCAGCGTTGAGGGACAGGGGGCGCGCGAGCAGTACTTC. Translating gives CSVEGQGAREQYF.

In DNA form, the CDR3 reads TGTGCCAGTAGTTTTAGCGGGAGGGCCGCAGATACGCAGTATTTT. This sequence encodes CASSFSGRAADTQYF. The V and J genes are TRBV19 and TRBJ2-3, with 11 bases aligning to TRBD2. CDR3 length equals 15 residues. Germline assignment: CDR1 LNHDA and CDR2 SQIVND (reference sequence). J lost 4 bases, V lost 5 bases, and 5 bases had no gene match.

The chain recombines TRBV5-1 with TRBJ2-2; tentative D call: TRBD1 (5 bases). Germline lookup yields CDR1 SGHRS and CDR2 YFSETQ. The CDR3 is 16 residues long. V shed 4 bases and J shed 2 bases, with 15 bases lying between them. CDR3 sequence (DNA): TGCGCCAGCAGCCAGGGCCCCCAAGGTAACACCGGGGAGCTGTTTTTT. Its protein product is CASSQGPQGNTGELFF.

This chain links TRBV27 with TRBJ2-7, with 8 bases lining up with TRBD2. Per germline, CDR1 MNHEY and CDR2 SMNVEV (reference sequence). The trim removed 4 bases at V and 5 bases at J, leaving 19 bases unmatched. The CDR3 runs to 18 residues. The CDR3 spells CASSSTPLGLGRSHEQYF. The CDR3 bases are TGTGCCAGCAGTTCCACTCCCCTGGGACTAGGAAGATCCCACGAGCAGTACTTC.

This chain links TRBV27 with TRBJ2-7, with TRBD2 identical over 11 bases. CDR1 is MNHEY and CDR2 is SMNVEV in the germline V gene (reference sequence). The V segment lost 5 bases and the J segment 5 bases; nucleotides outside the gene matches: 14. The CDR3 is 17 residues long. The CDR3 protein is CASSESARLAGIHEQYF. The CDR3 DNA reads TGTGCCAGCAGTGAATCAGCAAGACTAGCGGGAATCCACGAGCAGTACTTC.

The J gene is TRBJ1-4, the V gene TRBV2, with 7 positions matching TRBD1. The junction had 6 bases not matched to a gene; V was cut back by 1 base and J by 7 bases. Germline-derived CDR1 and CDR2 are SNHLY and FYNNEI. The CDR3 length is 15 residues. DNA for the CDR3: TGTGCCAGCAGTGAAGAGTCAGGGGGGCCTGAAAAACTGTTTTTT. Encoded protein: CASSEESGGPEKLFF.

The V call is TRBV5-4, the J call TRBJ1-2; 7 bases align to TRBD1. Germline V gene sequence: CDR1 SGHNT, CDR2 YYREEE (reference sequence). There are 14 residues in the CDR3. The junction had 7 bases not matched to a gene; V was cut back by 4 bases and J by 4 bases. The CDR3 DNA sequence: TGTGCCAGCAGCCCGCAACAGGGGATCTATGGCTACACCTTC. Its protein product is CASSPQQGIYGYTF.

Here the CDR3 reads CASSGGAGGDEQFF. The CDR3 nucleotides read TGTGCCAGCAGTGGAGGGGCAGGGGGTGATGAGCAGTTCTTC. V is TRBV6-4 and J is TRBJ2-1; 7 nucleotides line up with TRBD1. The CDR3 covers 14 residues. CDR1 is MRHNA, CDR2 SNTAGT, per germline. V shed 4 bases, J shed 8 bases, and the junction held 8 bases outside the gene matches.

V gene TRBV25-1 combines with J gene TRBJ2-6; 7 bases are shared with TRBD1. Germline trimming cut 5 bases from V and 4 bases from J; bases unmatched to any gene: 11. The germline V gene has CDR1 MGHDK and CDR2 SYGVNS. This CDR3 region has 17 residues. In DNA form, the CDR3 reads TGTGCCAGCAGTCCGGGACAGCAATCGTGGGGGGCCAACGTCCTGACTTTC. Translation gives CASSPGQQSWGANVLTF.

In this sample, this clone turned up a few times. This sequence joins TRBV6-1 and TRBJ2-2; tentatively, D is TRBD1 (5 bases). Trimming left V 9 bases short and J 1 base short, with 12 bases between. This CDR3 region has 14 residues. Germline-derived CDR1 and CDR2 are MNHNS and SASEGT. The CDR3 DNA follows: TGTGCCAGTTACCGGACACAGAACACCGGGGAGCTGTTTTTT. Translated: CASYRTQNTGELFF.

J is TRBJ2-1 and V is TRBV27; 9 bases match TRBD2. V lost 3 bases to trimming and J lost 8 bases; unmatched junction nucleotides: 11. CDR1 and CDR2 (germline): MNHEY, SMNVEV (reference sequence). CDR3 size: 16 residues. The CDR3 here is CASSFSIAGAADEQFF. Here the CDR3 DNA reads TGTGCCAGCAGTTTCTCTATAGCGGGAGCGGCGGATGAGCAGTTCTTC.

This clone has a single count. This chain links TRBV29-1 with TRBJ2-5, with D hard to call. CDR1 is SQVTM and CDR2 is ANQGSEA in the germline V gene. The CDR3 loop spans 14 amino acids. Between the trimmed V and J ends, which lost 3 bases and 5 bases, there was a span of 16 bases. Here the CDR3 DNA reads TGCAGCGTTGAGTTCTGGCTAAGGAGCGAGACCCAGTACTTC. Its protein product is CSVEFWLRSETQYF.

The V gene is TRBV5-1, the J gene TRBJ1-2; 9 bases fit TRBD1. Germline CDR1 SGHRS, CDR2 YFSETQ. V dropped 0 bases and J dropped 0; count of bases not matched to a gene: 6. This CDR3 spans 17 amino acids. CDR3 coding DNA: TGCGCCAGCAGCTTGGAGGGACAGGGCCCATCTAACTATGGCTACACCTTC. Its translation: CASSLEGQGPSNYGYTF.

J is TRBJ2-6 and V is TRBV7-9; possible D gene TRBD1, 6 bases. With 5 bases removed from V and 8 bases from J, the gap between germline ends came to 16 bases. This CDR3 is 15 amino acids long. Germline CDR1 is SEHNR and CDR2 is FQNEAQ (reference sequence). In nucleotides, the CDR3 is TGTGCCAGCAGCCCCCACAGGGAGAGGACCAACGTCCTGACTTTC. This encodes CASSPHRERTNVLTF.

This clone occurred a few times. The V gene is TRBV4-3, the J gene TRBJ1-4; D perhaps matches TRBD1 (6 bases). Per the germline V gene, CDR1 is LGHNA and CDR2 is YSLEER. This CDR3 comprises 17 residues. Trimming pared 0 bases from V and 8 bases from J, leaving 19 bases between. The CDR3 sequence is CASSQDRQDHGPEKLFF. CDR3 nucleotide sequence: TGCGCCAGCAGCCAAGATCGACAGGACCACGGACCGGAAAAACTGTTTTTT.